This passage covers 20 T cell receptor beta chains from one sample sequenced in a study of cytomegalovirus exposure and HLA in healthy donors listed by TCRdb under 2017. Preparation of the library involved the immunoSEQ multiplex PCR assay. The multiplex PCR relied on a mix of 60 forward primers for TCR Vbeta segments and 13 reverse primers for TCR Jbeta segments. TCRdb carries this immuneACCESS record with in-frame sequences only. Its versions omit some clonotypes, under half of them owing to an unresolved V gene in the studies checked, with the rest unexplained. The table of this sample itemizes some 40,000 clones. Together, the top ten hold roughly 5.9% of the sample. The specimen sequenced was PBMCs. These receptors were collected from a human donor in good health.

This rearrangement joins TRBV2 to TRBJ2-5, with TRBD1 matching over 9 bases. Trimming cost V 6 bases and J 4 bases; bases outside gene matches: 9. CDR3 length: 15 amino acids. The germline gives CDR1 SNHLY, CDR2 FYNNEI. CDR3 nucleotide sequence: TGTGCCAGCAGGGCCGGACAGGGGCGACGAGAGACCCAGTACTTC. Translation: CASRAGQGRRETQYF.

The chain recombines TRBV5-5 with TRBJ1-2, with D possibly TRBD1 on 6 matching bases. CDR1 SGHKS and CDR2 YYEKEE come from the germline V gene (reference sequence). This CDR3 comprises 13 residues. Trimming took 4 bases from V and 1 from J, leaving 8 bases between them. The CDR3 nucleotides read TGTGCCAGCAGCCCCAGGGGTAACTATGGCTACACCTTC. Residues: CASSPRGNYGYTF.

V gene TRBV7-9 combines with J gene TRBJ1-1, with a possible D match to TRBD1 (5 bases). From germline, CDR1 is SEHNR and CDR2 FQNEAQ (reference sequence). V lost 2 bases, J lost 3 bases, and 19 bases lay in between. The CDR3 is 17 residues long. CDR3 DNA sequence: TGTGCCAGCAGCTTAATAGGGGCGTCCCACTGGGACACTGAAGCTTTCTTT. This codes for CASSLIGASHWDTEAFF.

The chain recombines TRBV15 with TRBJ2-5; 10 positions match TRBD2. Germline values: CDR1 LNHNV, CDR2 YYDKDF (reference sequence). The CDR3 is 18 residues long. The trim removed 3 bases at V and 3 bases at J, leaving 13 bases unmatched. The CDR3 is CATSRGGRGLAGEETQYF. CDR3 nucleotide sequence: TGTGCCACCAGCAGGGGGGGGAGGGGGCTAGCGGGGGAAGAGACCCAGTACTTC.

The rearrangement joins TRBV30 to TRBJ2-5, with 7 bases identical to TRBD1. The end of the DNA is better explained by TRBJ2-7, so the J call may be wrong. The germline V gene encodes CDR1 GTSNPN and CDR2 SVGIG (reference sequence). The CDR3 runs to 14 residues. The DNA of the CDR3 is TGTGCCTGGAGGAGACGACAGGGTTCCTACGAGCAGTACTTC. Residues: CAWRRRQGSYEQYF.

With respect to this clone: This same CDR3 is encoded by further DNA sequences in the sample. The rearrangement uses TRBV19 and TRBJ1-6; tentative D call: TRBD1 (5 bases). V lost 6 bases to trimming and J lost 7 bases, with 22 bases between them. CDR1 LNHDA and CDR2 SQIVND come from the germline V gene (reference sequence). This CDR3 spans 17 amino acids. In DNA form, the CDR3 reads TGTGCCAGTAGACTAAGGGGAGGGGTCAATCAAAATTCACCCCTCCACTTT. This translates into CASRLRGGVNQNSPLHF. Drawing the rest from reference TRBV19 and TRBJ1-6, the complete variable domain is DGGITQSPKYLFRKEGQNVTLSCEQNLNHDAMYWYRQDPGQGLRLIYYSQIVNDFQKGDIAEGYSVSREKKESFPLTVTSAQKNPTAFYLCASRLRGGVNQNSPLHFGNGTRLTVT.

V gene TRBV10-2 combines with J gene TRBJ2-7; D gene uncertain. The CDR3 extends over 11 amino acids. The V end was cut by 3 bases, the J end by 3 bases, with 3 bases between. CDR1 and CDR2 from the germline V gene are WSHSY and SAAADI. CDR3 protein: CASSDSYEQYF. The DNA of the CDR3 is TGCGCCAGCAGTGACAGCTACGAGCAGTACTTC.

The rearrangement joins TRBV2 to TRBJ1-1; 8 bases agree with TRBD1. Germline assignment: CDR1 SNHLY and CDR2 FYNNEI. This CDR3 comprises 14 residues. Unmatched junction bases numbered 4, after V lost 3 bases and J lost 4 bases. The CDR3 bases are TGTGCCAGCAGTGAGAGGGACAGGCCCACTGAAGCTTTCTTT. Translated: CASSERDRPTEAFF.

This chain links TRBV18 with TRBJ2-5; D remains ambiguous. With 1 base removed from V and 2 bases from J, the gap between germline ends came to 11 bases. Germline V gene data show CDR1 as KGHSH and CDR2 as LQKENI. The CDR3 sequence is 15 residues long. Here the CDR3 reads CASSPRSGSQETQYF. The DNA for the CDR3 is TGTGCCAGCTCACCACGCTCAGGTTCTCAAGAGACCCAGTACTTC.

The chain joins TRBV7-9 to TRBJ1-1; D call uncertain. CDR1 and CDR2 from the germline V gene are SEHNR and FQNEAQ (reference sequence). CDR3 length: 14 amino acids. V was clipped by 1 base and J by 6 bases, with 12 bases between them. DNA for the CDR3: TGTGCCAGCAGCTTAGGGTTTCTGAGCGCTGAAGCTTTCTTT. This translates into CASSLGFLSAEAFF.

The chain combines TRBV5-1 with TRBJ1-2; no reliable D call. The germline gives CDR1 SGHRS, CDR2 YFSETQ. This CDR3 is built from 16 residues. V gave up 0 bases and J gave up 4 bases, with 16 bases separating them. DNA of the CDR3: TGCGCCAGCAGCTTGGCCGAAGGGCCACGGGGCTATGGCTACACCTTC. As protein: CASSLAEGPRGYGYTF.

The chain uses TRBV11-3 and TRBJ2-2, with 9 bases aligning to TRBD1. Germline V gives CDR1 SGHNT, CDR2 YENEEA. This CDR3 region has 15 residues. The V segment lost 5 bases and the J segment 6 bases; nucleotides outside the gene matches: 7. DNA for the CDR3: TGTGCCAGCAGCATAGGACAGGGGAAGGCCGGGGAGCTGTTTTTT. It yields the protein CASSIGQGKAGELFF.

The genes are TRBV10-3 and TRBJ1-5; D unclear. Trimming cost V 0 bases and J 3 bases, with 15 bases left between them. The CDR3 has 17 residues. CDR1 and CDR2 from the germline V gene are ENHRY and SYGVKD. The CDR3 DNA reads TGTGCCATCAGTGAGTCGACTCGAGGAGGGATCAATCAGCCCCAGCATTTT. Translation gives CAISESTRGGINQPQHF.

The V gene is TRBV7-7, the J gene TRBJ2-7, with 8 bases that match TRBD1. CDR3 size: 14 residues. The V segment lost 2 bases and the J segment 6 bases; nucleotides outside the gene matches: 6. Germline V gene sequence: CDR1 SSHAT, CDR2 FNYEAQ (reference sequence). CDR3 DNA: TGTGCCAGCAGCTTAAGGACAGGGTCAGTCGAGCAGTACTTC. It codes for CASSLRTGSVEQYF.

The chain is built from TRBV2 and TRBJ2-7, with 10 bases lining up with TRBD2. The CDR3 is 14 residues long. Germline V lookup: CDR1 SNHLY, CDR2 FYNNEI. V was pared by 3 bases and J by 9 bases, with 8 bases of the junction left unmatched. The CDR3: CASSDSGGRRGQYF. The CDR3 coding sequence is TGTGCCAGCAGTGATAGCGGGGGGCGGCGGGGGCAGTACTTC.

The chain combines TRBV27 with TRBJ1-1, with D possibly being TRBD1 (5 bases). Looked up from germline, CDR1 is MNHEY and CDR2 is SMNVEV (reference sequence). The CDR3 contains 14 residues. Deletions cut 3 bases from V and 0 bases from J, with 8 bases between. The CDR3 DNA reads TGTGCCAGCAGTTTGGACAACATGAACACTGAAGCTTTCTTT. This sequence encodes CASSLDNMNTEAFF.

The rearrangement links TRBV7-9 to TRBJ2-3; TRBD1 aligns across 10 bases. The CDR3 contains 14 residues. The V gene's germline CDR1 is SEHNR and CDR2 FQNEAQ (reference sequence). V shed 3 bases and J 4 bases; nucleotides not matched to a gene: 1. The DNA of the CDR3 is TGTGCCAGCAGCTTGACAGGGGGCGCAGATACGCAGTATTTT. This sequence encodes CASSLTGGADTQYF.

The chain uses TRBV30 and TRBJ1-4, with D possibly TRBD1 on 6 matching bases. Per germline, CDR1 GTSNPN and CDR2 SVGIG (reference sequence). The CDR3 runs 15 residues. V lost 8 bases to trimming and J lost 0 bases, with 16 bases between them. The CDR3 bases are TGTGCCCTACGGCGGACAGATGCAACTAATGAAAAACTGTTTTTT. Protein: CALRRTDATNEKLFF.

CDR3 in amino acids: CASSLATGGRSYEQYF. DNA for the CDR3: TGTGCCAGCAGCTTAGCAACAGGCGGACGCTCCTACGAGCAGTACTTC. The chain has TRBV5-4 and TRBJ2-7; possibly TRBD1 for D (5 bases). The V gene lost 2 bases and the J gene lost 0 bases, with 15 bases spanning the gap. CDR1 is SGHNT and CDR2 is YYREEE in the germline V gene (reference sequence). This CDR3 region has 16 residues.

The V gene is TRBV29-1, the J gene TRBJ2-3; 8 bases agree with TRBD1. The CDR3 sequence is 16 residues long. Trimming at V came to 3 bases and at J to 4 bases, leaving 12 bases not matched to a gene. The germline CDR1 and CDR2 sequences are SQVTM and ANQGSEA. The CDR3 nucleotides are TGCAGCGTTGATGATGCAGGGGGCACATCATCAGATACGCAGTATTTT. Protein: CSVDDAGGTSSDTQYF.